Here is one TCR beta chain with its context. This sample is drawn from a study of shared clonotypes between healthy human individuals. Each PCR replicate run on unsorted PBMC took in about 0.3 ug DNA, roughly 32,000 T cell genomes. DNA from unsorted PBMC was sequenced on ten immunoSEQ deep assay plates. The table came from immunoSEQ multiplex PCR; TCRdb's copy has only in-frame clones and leaves some out. There are roughly 490,000 clones in the sample; around 79% occur only once, and more than 10% lies in the top ten. Trimming shortened V by 0 bases and J by 3 bases, and 11 bases separated the two germline ends. The V gene's germline CDR1 is LNHNV and CDR2 YYDKDF (reference sequence). The CDR3 spans 15 residues.

The gene calls are TRBV15 and TRBJ1-2; D call uncertain. The receptor was isolated from a woman aged 40 to 50 in good health. Some clones in this sample may be carry-over from other donors' samples. Sequenced input: PBMCs. The CDR3 DNA sequence: TGTGCCACCAGCAGAGATCAACGCCAATACTATGGCTACACCTTC. It encodes CATSRDQRQYYGYTF. Complete variable domain (other parts from reference TRBV15 and TRBJ1-2): DAMVIQNPRYQVTQFGKPVTLSCSQTLNHNVMYWYQQKSSQAPKLLFHYYDKDFNNEADTPDNFQSRRPNTSFCFLDIRSPGLGDTAMYLCATSRDQRQYYGYTFGSGTRLTVV.